This is a list of T cell receptor beta chains from one sample in a study of regulatory T cells in long-lasting Graves disease. TCRdb fed the multiplex PCR reads into MiXCR, producing one record per CDR3 protein. The table has roughly 300,000 distinct CDR3 sequences, 15% to 20% seen once. Sequencing was performed on peripheral blood mononuclear cells (PBMCs), taken when the disease was refractory, from a patient treated with antithyroid drugs. These receptor sequences come from a female donor with Graves disease. The CDR3 runs from the conserved cysteine through the conserved F or W. Each record gives: clone size, V gene, D gene, J gene, CDR3 DNA, CDR3 protein. D genes are given only for firm matches. Size is stated for part of the rows, as once, few or many counts, or as a class when the clone is expanded.

many	TRBV7-2	NA	TRBJ2-7	TGTGCCAGCAGCTTAGAGGCGGGAAACGAGCAGTACTTC	CASSLEAGNEQYF
many	TRBV6-1	NA	TRBJ1-2	TGTGCCAGTAATATTCCAAGGGGAAACTATGGCTACACCTTC	CASNIPRGNYGYTF
many	TRBV2	NA	TRBJ1-6	TGTGCCAGCAGTGAGACAGGCCGCTATAATTCACCCCTCCACTTT	CASSETGRYNSPLHF
many	TRBV5-6	TRBD2	TRBJ2-5	TGTGCCAGCAGCTTTAGACTAGCGGGGCCCAGGGAAGAGACCCAGTACTTC	CASSFRLAGPREETQYF
NA	TRBV6-2/TRBV6-3	NA	TRBJ2-1	TGTGCCAGCAGTTACGAGATGAAGTACAATGAGCAGTTCTTC	CASSYEMKYNEQFF
many	TRBV11-2	NA	TRBJ2-2	TGTGCCAGCAGTTTGGACACCGGGGAGCTGTTTTTT	CASSLDTGELFF
NA	TRBV10-3	NA	TRBJ1-6	TGTGCCATCAGCCCAAAATCACCCCTCCACTTT	CAISPKSPLHF
many	TRBV11-2	TRBD1	TRBJ2-4	TGTGCCAGCAGCACCACAGGGGTTAAAAACATTCAGTACTTC	CASSTTGVKNIQYF
NA	TRBV5-8	NA	TRBJ1-1	TGTGCCAGCAGCTTGTTTGGACAGCCTGAAGCTTTCTTT	CASSLFGQPEAFF
few	TRBV14	TRBD2	TRBJ2-7	TGTGCCAGCAGCCAAGGGGGCGGGAGGTCCCCTTCCTACGAGCAGTACTTC	CASSQGGGRSPSYEQYF
many	TRBV2	TRBD1	TRBJ1-1	TGTGCCAGCAGCCAGACAGGGATCACTGAAGCTTTCTTT	CASSQTGITEAFF
few	TRBV10-3	NA	TRBJ1-2	TGTGCCATCAGTGAGTCGCCGGGGCCGAACTATGGCTACACCTTC	CAISESPGPNYGYTF
many	TRBV6-1	TRBD2	TRBJ2-2	TGTGCCAGCAGTGAACATCAGCGGGGGGCCCCGAACACCGGGGAGCTGTTTTTT	CASSEHQRGAPNTGELFF
NA	TRBV6-5	NA	TRBJ2-7	TGTGCCAGCAGTTACCCCGGAGGCGGGGGCAAAGAGCAGTACTTC	CASSYPGGGGKEQYF
few	TRBV4-3	NA	TRBJ1-1	TGCGCCAGCAGCCAAGAACTCATTGGGGGGGCCGAAACTGAAGCTTTCTTT	CASSQELIGGAETEAFF
few	TRBV20-1	NA	TRBJ2-5	TGCAGTGCTAGAGCCGCGGAGACCCAGTACTTC	CSARAAETQYF
few	TRBV5-1	NA	TRBJ1-1	TGCGCCAGCAGCTTGGCCGTTATGGGAGGTCCTGAAGCTTTCTTT	CASSLAVMGGPEAFF
many	TRBV30	TRBD1	TRBJ2-7	TGTGCCTGGAATAGGGGACAGGGATCCTACGAGCAGTACTTC	CAWNRGQGSYEQYF
NA	TRBV19	TRBD1	TRBJ1-1	TGTGCCAGTAGTATAGCTGTTGGCAGGGGGACCACTGAAGCTTTCTTT	CASSIAVGRGTTEAFF
NA	TRBV19	TRBD1	TRBJ1-4	TGTGCCAGTAGTCCGCGACAGGGGACTAATGAAAAACTGTTTTTT	CASSPRQGTNEKLFF
few	TRBV18	TRBD1	TRBJ2-2	TGTGCCAGCTCACCACGTCCGGGACAGCTCAACACCGGGGAGCTGTTTTTT	CASSPRPGQLNTGELFF
few	TRBV7-6	TRBD2	TRBJ2-2	TGTGCCAGCAGTTACCCGGGACTAGCGGGTTCCGGGGAGCTGTTTTTT	CASSYPGLAGSGELFF
NA	TRBV2	TRBD2	TRBJ2-1	TGTGCCAGTACGGGACTAGCGGGATATAATGAGCAGTTCTTC	CASTGLAGYNEQFF
NA	TRBV15	NA	TRBJ1-5	TGTGCCACCAGCAGAGATAATCACTCGCCCCAGCATTTT	CATSRDNHSPQHF
few	TRBV11-3	NA	TRBJ2-7	TGTGCCAGCAGCATTCGTCCTTACGAGCAGTACTTC	CASSIRPYEQYF
many	TRBV28	NA	TRBJ1-1	TGTGCCAGCACCCTTTCCGGCGGAGGGAGAAACGAAGCTTTCTTT	CASTLSGGGRNEAFF